This is a list of T cell receptor beta chains from one sample in a study of regulatory T cells in long-lasting Graves disease. MiXCR, run by TCRdb on the multiplex PCR reads, gives a single entry per CDR3 protein. The sample consists of about 220,000 distinct CDR3 sequences, roughly a fifth of them appearing once. This same sample was also taken into another study, of T cells in Graves' hyperthyroidism and ophthalmopathy.

This specimen was peripheral blood mononuclear cells (PBMCs), taken at new diagnosis, from a patient treated with antithyroid drugs. The receptors stem from a woman between 25 and 40 years old with Graves disease. Both conserved end residues are part of each CDR3. The D gene is left open where the match is weak. Clone size is given for some rows only: seen once, a few or many times, or a class if the clone is expanded.

.,.,TRBV30,13,TRBJ2-3,CAWTNLRTDTQYF,TGTGCCTGGACGAACTTGCGCACAGATACGCAGTATTTT
many,.,TRBV5-1,15,TRBJ1-4,CASSLSVRGNEKLFF,TGTGCCAGCAGCTTGTCAGTCAGGGGAAATGAAAAACTGTTTTTT
few,TRBD2,TRBV5-1,15,TRBJ2-3,CASSLGRAGADTQYF,TGCGCCAGCAGCTTGGGCAGGGCGGGGGCAGATACGCAGTATTTT
.,.,TRBV30,13,TRBJ1-1,CASRVSRITEAFF,TGTGCCTCTCGCGTGTCCCGGATCACTGAAGCTTTCTTT
few,TRBD2,TRBV4-1,19,TRBJ2-7,CASSQFFPPPGGQVYEQYF,TGCGCCAGCAGCCAATTTTTCCCCCCCCCGGGGGGGCAGGTCTACGAGCAGTACTTC
many,.,TRBV18,15,TRBJ1-6,CASSPPPLGKSPLHF,TGTGCCAGCTCACCACCCCCTCTGGGGAAGTCACCCCTCCACTTT
many,.,TRBV6-1,15,TRBJ1-1,CASRGAILRNTEAFF,TGTGCCAGCAGGGGGGCGATACTTCGGAACACTGAAGCTTTCTTT
many,TRBD1,TRBV7-9,14,TRBJ1-2,CASRPPGQVYGYTF,TGTGCCAGCAGACCCCCGGGACAGGTCTATGGCTACACCTTC
many,.,TRBV7-3,13,TRBJ2-3,CASSLEVTDTQYF,TGTGCCAGCAGCTTAGAAGTAACAGATACGCAGTATTTT
.,TRBD1,TRBV28,15,TRBJ2-7,CASSLLTGGAYEQYF,TGTGCCAGCAGTTTACTTACAGGGGGCGCCTACGAGCAGTACTTC
many,TRBD1,TRBV28,15,TRBJ1-2,CASSQPGTGVLGYTF,TGTGCCAGCAGCCAGCCCGGGACAGGGGTACTGGGCTACACCTTC
few,.,TRBV6-2/TRBV6-3,14,TRBJ1-4,CASSPGGGFPKLFF,TGTGCCAGCAGCCCCGGGGGCGGGTTCCCAAAACTGTTTTTT
once,.,TRBV12-3/TRBV12-4,15,TRBJ1-5,CASSPDSFTNQPQHF,TGTGCCAGCAGTCCTGACAGTTTTACTAATCAGCCCCAGCATTTT
many,.,TRBV28,14,TRBJ1-2,CASSLERGNYGYTF,TGCGCCAGCAGCTTGGAACGCGGGAACTATGGCTACACCTTC
few,.,TRBV6-1,14,TRBJ1-1,CASSANRVSTEAFF,TGTGCCAGCAGTGCAAACAGGGTTTCCACTGAAGCTTTCTTT
many,.,TRBV28,14,TRBJ1-5,CASRGEDSNQPQHF,TGTGCCAGCCGAGGGGAGGATAGCAATCAGCCCCAGCATTTT
many,TRBD1,TRBV27,15,TRBJ1-6,CASSFLDRVGSPLHF,TGTGCCAGCAGTTTCCTCGACAGGGTGGGATCACCCCTCCACTTT
many,.,TRBV6-2/TRBV6-3,15,TRBJ2-7,CASSVSGAGGYEQYF,TGTGCCAGCAGTGTGTCGGGAGCAGGCGGCTACGAGCAGTACTTC
many,.,TRBV6-2/TRBV6-3,14,TRBJ1-3,CASSYSDGGNTIYF,TGTGCCAGCAGTTACTCGGACGGAGGAAACACCATATATTTT
.,TRBD1,TRBV20-1,14,TRBJ2-2,CSASEGAVTGELFF,TGCAGTGCTTCTGAGGGGGCGGTCACCGGGGAGCTGTTTTTT
once,.,TRBV29-1,15,TRBJ1-1,CSVTFPGTVNTEAFF,TGCAGCGTCACTTTCCCCGGGACGGTGAACACTGAAGCTTTCTTT
many,.,TRBV20-1,18,TRBJ1-3,CSARGGRAGTRSGNTIYF,TGCAGTGCTAGAGGCGGACGGGCAGGGACCCGCTCTGGAAACACCATATATTTT
many,.,TRBV11-2,15,TRBJ1-1,CASSSGSTGNTEAFF,TGTGCCAGCAGCTCCGGCAGTACAGGGAACACTGAAGCTTTCTTT